This T cell receptor beta chain originates from a study of T-cell reconstitution after alpha-beta-depleted transplantation in children listed by TCRdb under 2016. Broadly, across the study: Using TCR repertoire profiling, the study quantitatively followed how T-cell immune reconstitution unfolded in children after TCRalphabeta/CD19-depleted allogeneic hematopoietic cell transplantation. Paper-wide results and their limitations: The apparently early recovery of alphabetaT-cell counts about two months after transplant reportedly depended on only several hundred rapidly expanded clones that came from non-depleted graft cells. In some patients, the high TCRbeta diversity seen at day 60 was put down to recipient T cells and intrathymic progenitors that had survived conditioning. Over subsequent months, a decline in hyperexpanded clone frequencies was noted, and after one year, T-cell counts and TCRbeta diversity were mostly ascribed to newly produced T cells.

According to the study, the label for this sample's treatment or condition signals: allogeneic hematopoietic cell transplantation with graft depleted of TCRalphabeta T cells and CD19 B cells. The children who served as transplant recipients had been given grafts of TCRalphabeta/CD19-depleted allogeneic hematopoietic cells. As concerns this clonotype: Which antigen it targets is not known. No base qualities exist here, and no much larger clone lies one base off it.

Its CDR3 holds 15 amino acids, cysteine through phenylalanine. Only the CDR3 part of the read is kept: 45 bases, read in frame from the first base. Trimming takes 6 bases off V and 2 bases off J; junction bases not matched to a gene: 9. The germline V gene yields SQVTM for CDR1 and ANQGSEA for CDR2. Library preparation employed PCR. Sequenced on an Illumina HiSeq 2500. TCR libraries were prepared with molecular barcoding, using unique molecular identifiers to normalize TCRbeta repertoire quantification. In TCRdb, the public reads were trimmed at Q25 with fastp and aligned with MiXCR, with productive beta chains retained. Identical CDR3 proteins give one entry, which carries the most common genes and DNA. Present in this sample are some 290,000 distinct CDR3 sequences, about a quarter of which were seen just once. In total, the top ten clones hold 9.5% to 13% of the sample.

This receptor was identified in a male patient younger than 18 who had a stem cell transplant for acute lymphoblastic leukemia, so the T cells may come from the graft donor. The sample was PBMCs, mostly from graft donor cells, taken 180 days after TCRalphabeta/CD19-depleted stem cell transplant. Rearrangement joined TRBV29-1 to TRBJ2-7, and 11 junctional nucleotides match TRBD1. At the DNA level, the sequence is TGCAGCGTGAAGACCGGGACAGGGGGTGCCTACGAGCAGTACTTC. The translation is CSVKTGTGGAYEQYF.